This T cell receptor (beta chain) comes out of a study of cytotoxic CD8 clonotypes in ibrutinib-treated CLL. Study-level background: The taking of response samples occurred after a median roughly twelve months of treatment, with a range of 6 to 36.

Study conclusions and caveats: Measured clonality at baseline was greater than in age-matched healthy donors and tracked with circulating CD8+ T-cell counts.

Details on this clone: Its antigen is unidentified.

Targeted sequencing depth ranged from 1 in 200,000 to 1 in 1 million T cells. Sequencing used immunoSEQ multiplex PCR; TCRdb keeps in-frame clones, though not all of them. The sample shows about 140,000 clones, around 77% of them seen only once. Germline V gene data show CDR1 as SGHAT and CDR2 as FQNNGV. V dropped 4 bases and J dropped 4; count of bases not matched to a gene: 12. This CDR3 comprises 17 residues. Roughly 2.2 micrograms of genomic DNA from cryopreserved PBMCs went into TCR beta libraries. The receptor was derived from a human donor with chronic lymphocytic leukemia. This chain links TRBV11-2 with TRBJ1-3; 8 bases align to TRBD1. This material consisted of PBMCs, taken after 12 months of ibrutinib treatment. CDR3 nucleotide sequence: TGTGCCAGCAGCTCACTTGGGACAGGATGGTCCGGAAACACCATATATTTT. Its translation: CASSSLGTGWSGNTIYF. Full variable domain (missing parts from reference TRBV11-2 and TRBJ1-3): EAGVAQSPRYKIIEKRQSVAFWCNPISGHATLYWYQQILGQGPKLLIQFQNNGVVDDSQLPKDRFSAERLKGVDSTLKIQPAKLEDSAVYLCASSSLGTGWSGNTIYFGEGSWLTVV.